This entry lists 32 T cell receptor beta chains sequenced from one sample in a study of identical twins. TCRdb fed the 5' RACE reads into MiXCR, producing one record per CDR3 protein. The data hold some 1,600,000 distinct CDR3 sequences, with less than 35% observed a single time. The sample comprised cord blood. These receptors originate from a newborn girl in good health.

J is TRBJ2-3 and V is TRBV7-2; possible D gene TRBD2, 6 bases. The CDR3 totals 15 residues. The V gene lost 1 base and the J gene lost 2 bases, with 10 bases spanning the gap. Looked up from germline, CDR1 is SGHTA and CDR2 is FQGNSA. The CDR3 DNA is TGTGCCAGCAGCTTAGGGGGGACTTTCACAGATACGCAGTATTTT. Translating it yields CASSLGGTFTDTQYF.

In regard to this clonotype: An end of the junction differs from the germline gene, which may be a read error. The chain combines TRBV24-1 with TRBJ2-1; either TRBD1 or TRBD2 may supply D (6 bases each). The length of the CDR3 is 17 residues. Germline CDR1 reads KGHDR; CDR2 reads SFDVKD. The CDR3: CATSDLGRGLSYNEQFF. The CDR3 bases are TGTGCCACCAGTGATTTGGGCAGGGGACTTTCCTATAATGAGCAGTTCTTC.

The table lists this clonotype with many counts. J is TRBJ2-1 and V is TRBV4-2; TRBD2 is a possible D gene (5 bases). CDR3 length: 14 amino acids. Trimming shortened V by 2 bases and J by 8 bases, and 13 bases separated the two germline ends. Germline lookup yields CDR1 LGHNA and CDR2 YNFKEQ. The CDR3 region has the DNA TGTGCCAGCAGCCAAACTCGTCTGAGGGATGAGCAGTTCTTC. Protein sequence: CASSQTRLRDEQFF.

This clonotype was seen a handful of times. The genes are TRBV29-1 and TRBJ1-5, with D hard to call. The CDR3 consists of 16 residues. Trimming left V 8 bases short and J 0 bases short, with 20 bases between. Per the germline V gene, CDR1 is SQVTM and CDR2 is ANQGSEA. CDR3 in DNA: TGCAGCCCCACACTCTCGGACGCCTATAGCAATCAGCCCCAGCATTTT. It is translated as CSPTLSDAYSNQPQHF.

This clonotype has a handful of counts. The CDR3 protein is CASSQGFWGLNEKLFF. The CDR3 DNA sequence: TGTGCCAGCAGCCAAGGGTTTTGGGGTCTCAATGAAAAACTGTTTTTT. The chain couples TRBV14 to TRBJ1-4; D remains ambiguous. Germline loops: CDR1 SGHDN, CDR2 FVKESK. Trimming took 1 base from V and 5 from J, leaving 14 bases between them. The CDR3 extends over 16 amino acids.

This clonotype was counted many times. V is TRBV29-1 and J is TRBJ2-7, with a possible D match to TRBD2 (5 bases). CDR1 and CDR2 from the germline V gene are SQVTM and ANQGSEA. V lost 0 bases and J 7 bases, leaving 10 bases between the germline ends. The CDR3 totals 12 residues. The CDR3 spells CSVEDPPGEQYF. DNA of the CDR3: TGCAGCGTTGAAGATCCGCCGGGGGAGCAGTACTTC.

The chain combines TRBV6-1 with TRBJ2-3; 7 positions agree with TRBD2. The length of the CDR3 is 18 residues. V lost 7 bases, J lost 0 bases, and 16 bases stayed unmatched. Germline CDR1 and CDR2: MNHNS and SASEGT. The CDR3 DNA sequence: TGTGCCAGCAAGGTGAACCACGGACTAGTCTCTAGCACAGATACGCAGTATTTT. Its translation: CASKVNHGLVSSTDTQYF.

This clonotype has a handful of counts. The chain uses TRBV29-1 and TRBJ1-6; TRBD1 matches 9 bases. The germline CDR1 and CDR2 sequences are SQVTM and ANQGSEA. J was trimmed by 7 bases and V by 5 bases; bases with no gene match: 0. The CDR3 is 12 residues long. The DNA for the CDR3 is TGCAGCGTTACAGGGGGCAATTCACCCCTCCACTTT. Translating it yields CSVTGGNSPLHF.

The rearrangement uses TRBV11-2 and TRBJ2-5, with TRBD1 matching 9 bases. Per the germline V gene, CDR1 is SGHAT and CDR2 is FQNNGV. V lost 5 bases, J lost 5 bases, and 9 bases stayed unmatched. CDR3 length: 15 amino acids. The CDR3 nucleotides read TGTGCCAGCAGCCGATACGGGGACAGGGTTGAGACCCAGTACTTC. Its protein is CASSRYGDRVETQYF.

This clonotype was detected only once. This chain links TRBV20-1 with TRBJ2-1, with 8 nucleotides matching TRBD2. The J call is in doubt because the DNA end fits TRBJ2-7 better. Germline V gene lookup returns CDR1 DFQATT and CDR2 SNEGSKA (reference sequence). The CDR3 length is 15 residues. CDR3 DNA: TGCAGTGCTAGAGGGTTCGGGAGGGATTACAATGAGCAGTACTTC. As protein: CSARGFGRDYNEQYF.

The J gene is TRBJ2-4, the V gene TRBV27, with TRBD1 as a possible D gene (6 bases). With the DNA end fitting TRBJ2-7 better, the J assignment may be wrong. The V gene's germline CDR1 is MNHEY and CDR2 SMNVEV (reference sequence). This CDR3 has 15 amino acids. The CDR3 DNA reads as TGTGCCAGCAGTTCCTATAGGGGGTATGGCTACGAGCAGTACTTC. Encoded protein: CASSSYRGYGYEQYF.

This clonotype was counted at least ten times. This CDR3 reads CATSQRTGRDEQFF. CDR3 nucleotides: TGTGCCACCAGTCAAAGGACAGGGCGGGATGAGCAGTTCTTC. The chain employs TRBV24-1 and TRBJ2-1; 8 bases line up with TRBD1. Germline values: CDR1 KGHDR, CDR2 SFDVKD. V was pared by 6 bases and J by 8 bases, with 8 bases of the junction left unmatched. The CDR3 sequence is 14 residues long.

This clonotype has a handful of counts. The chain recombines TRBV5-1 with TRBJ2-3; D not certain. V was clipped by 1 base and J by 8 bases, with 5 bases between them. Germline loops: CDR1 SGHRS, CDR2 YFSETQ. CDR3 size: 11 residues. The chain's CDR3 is CASSLKGTQYF. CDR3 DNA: TGCGCCAGCAGCTTGAAGGGTACGCAGTATTTT.

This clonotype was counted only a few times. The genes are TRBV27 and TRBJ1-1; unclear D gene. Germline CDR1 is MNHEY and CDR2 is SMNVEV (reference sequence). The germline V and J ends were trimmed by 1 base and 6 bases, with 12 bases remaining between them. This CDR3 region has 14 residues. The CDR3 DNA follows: TGTGCCAGCAGTTTATGGGCGCGGCACCCTGAAGCTTTCTTT. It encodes CASSLWARHPEAFF.

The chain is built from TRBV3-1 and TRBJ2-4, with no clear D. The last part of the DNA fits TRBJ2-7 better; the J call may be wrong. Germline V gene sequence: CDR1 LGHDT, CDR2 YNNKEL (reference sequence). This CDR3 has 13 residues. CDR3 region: CASSQDIGSEQYF. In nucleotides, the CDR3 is TGTGCCAGCAGCCAAGATATTGGGTCCGAGCAGTACTTC.

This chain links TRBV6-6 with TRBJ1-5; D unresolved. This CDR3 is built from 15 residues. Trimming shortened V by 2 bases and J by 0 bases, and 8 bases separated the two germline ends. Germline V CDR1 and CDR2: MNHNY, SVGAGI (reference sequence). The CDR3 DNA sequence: TGTGCCAGCAGTTACCAAGGAAATAGCAATCAGCCCCAGCATTTT. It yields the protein CASSYQGNSNQPQHF.

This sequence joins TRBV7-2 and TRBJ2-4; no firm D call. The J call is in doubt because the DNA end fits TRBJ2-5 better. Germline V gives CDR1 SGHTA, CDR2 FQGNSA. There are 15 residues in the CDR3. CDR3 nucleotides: TGTGCCAGCAGCTTAATCGGGCCAGTACAAGAGACCCAGTACTTC. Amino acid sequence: CASSLIGPVQETQYF.

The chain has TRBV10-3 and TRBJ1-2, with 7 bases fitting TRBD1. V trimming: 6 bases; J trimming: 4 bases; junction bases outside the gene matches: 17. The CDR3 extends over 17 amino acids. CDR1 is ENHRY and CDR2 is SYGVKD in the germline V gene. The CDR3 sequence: CAIRGPGQPISFYGYTF. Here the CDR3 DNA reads TGTGCCATCAGAGGCCCGGGACAGCCCATTTCATTCTATGGCTACACCTTC.

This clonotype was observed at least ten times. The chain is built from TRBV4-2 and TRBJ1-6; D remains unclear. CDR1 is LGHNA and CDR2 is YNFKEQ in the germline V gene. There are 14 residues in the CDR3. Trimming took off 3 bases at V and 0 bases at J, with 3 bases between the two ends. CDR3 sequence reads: CASSQSSYNSPLHF. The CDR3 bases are TGTGCCAGCAGCCAGAGCTCCTATAATTCACCCCTCCACTTT.

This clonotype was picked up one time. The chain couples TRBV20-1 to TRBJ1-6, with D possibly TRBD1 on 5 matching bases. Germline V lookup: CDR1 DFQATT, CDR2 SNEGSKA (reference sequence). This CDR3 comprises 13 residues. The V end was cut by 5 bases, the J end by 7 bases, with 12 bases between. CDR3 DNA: TGCAGTGCTCCTCGACAGAAAAATTCACCCCTCCACTTT. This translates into CSAPRQKNSPLHF.

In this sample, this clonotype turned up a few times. CDR3 in amino acids: CASSPSRAGAKNIQYF. The CDR3 coding sequence is TGTGCCAGCAGTCCAAGTAGGGCGGGAGCCAAAAACATTCAGTACTTC. The V gene is TRBV27, the J gene TRBJ2-4, with D possibly matching TRBD2 (5 bases). V was cut by 5 bases and J by 0 bases, with 14 bases left in between. Germline V gene sequence: CDR1 MNHEY, CDR2 SMNVEV (reference sequence). The CDR3 consists of 16 residues.

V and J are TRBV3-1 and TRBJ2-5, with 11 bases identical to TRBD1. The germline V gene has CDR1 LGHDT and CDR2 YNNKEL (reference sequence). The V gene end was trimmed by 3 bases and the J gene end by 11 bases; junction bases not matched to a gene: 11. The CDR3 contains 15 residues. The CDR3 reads CASSHLDRGRGEQYF. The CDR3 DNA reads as TGTGCCAGCAGCCATTTGGACAGGGGGCGAGGTGAGCAGTACTTC.

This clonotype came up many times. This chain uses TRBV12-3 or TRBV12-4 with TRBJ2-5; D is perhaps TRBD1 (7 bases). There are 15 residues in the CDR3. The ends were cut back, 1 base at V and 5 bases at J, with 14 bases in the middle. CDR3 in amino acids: CASSLGQGGFETQYF. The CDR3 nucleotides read TGTGCCAGCAGTTTAGGCCAGGGGGGATTCGAGACCCAGTACTTC.

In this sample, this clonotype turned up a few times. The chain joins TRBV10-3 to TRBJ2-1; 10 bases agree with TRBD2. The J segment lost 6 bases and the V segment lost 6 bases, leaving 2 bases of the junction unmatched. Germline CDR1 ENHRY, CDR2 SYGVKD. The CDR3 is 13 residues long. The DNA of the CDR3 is TGTGCCATCAGCCCTAGCGGGAGCAATGAGCAGTTCTTC. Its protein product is CAISPSGSNEQFF.

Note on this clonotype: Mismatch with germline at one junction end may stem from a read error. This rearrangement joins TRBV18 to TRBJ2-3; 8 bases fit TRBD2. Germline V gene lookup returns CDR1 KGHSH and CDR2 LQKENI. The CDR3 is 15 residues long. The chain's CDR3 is CASSQAGLETDTRYF. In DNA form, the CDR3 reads TGTGCCAGCTCACAGGCGGGACTAGAGACAGATACGCGGTATTTT.

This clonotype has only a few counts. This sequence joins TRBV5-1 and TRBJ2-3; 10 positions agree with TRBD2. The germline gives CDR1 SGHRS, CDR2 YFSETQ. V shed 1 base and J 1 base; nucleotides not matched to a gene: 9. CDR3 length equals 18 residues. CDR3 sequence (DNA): TGCGCCAGCAGCTTGTCCCTAGCGGGGGACCGGCGCACAGATACGCAGTATTTT. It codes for CASSLSLAGDRRTDTQYF.

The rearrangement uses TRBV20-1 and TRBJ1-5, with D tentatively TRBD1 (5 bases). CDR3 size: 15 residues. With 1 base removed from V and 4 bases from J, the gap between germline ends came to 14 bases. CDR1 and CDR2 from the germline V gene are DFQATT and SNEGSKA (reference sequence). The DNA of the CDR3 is TGCAGTGCTAGAGGTCGCGGGGGACCTAATCAGCCCCAGCATTTT. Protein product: CSARGRGGPNQPQHF.

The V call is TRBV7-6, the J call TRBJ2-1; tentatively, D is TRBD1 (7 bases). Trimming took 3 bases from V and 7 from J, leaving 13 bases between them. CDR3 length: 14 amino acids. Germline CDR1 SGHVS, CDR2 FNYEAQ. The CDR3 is CASSLTGRSNEQFF. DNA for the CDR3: TGTGCCAGCAGCTTGACAGGGAGGTCAAATGAGCAGTTCTTC.

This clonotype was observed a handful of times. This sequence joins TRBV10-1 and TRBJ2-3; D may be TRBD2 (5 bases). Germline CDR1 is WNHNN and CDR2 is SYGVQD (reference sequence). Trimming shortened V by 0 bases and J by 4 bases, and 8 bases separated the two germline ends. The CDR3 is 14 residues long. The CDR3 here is CASSESSGSDTQYF. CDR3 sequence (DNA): TGCGCCAGCAGTGAGTCTTCGGGGTCAGATACGCAGTATTTT.

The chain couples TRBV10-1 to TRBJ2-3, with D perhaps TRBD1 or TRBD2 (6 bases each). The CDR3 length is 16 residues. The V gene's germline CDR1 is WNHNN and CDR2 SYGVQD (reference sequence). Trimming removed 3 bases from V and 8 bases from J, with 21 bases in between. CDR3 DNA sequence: TGCGCCAGCAGTGATTCTAGGAGGGGGAGATCGGTTACGCAGTATTTT. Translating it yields CASSDSRRGRSVTQYF.

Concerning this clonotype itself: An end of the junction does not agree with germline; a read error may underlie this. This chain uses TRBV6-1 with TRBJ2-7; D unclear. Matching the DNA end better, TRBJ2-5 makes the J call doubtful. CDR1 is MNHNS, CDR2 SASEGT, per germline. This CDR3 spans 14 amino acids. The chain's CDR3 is CASSESLAQATQYF. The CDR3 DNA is TGTGCCAGCAGTGAAAGCCTCGCTCAAGCGACCCAGTACTTC.

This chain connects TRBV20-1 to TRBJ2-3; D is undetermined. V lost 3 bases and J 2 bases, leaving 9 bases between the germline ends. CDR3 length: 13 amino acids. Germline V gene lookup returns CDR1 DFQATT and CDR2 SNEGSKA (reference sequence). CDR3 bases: TGCAGTGCTAGTAGGGTAGCCACAGATACGCAGTATTTT. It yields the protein CSASRVATDTQYF.